The 21 T cell receptor beta chains in this list originate from one sample, sequenced in a study of TIL therapy for anti-PD-1-resistant metastatic lung cancer (dated by TCRdb to the early 2020s). The immunoSEQ v3 hsTCRB kit was used to amplify TCR beta CDR3 regions from genomic DNA through bias-controlled multiplex PCR. Entries here come from immuneACCESS through TCRdb and include only in-frame sequences with V and J called. Some clones fail to appear in such tables; in the studies checked, an unresolved V gene covers under half of the shortfall, and the cause of the remainder is unknown. In this sample the table shows approximately 60,000 clones, more than 80% of which occur a single time. The top ten hold nearly 3% of the sample. The sample's time point label, decoded: pre-treatment sample, taken before nivolumab and TIL therapy. The material sequenced was blood, taken at baseline. These receptors all come from a person aged 25 to 85 with non-small cell lung cancer.

The rearrangement uses TRBV28 and TRBJ2-5, with 8 bases fitting TRBD1. Germline V gives CDR1 MDHEN, CDR2 SYDVKM. This CDR3 comprises 14 residues. V gave up 5 bases and J gave up 5 bases; unmatched junction bases: 7. The CDR3 sequence: CASSPGGPTETQYF. In nucleotides, the CDR3 is TGTGCCAGCAGTCCAGGGGGCCCCACCGAGACCCAGTACTTC.

The rearrangement links TRBV21-1 to TRBJ2-1; TRBD2, as called in the table, went unchecked against the DNA. TRBV21-1 is termed a pseudogene. The CDR3 totals 17 residues. CDR3 sequence reads: CASSKAHGGSSYNEQFF. CDR3 nucleotide sequence: TGTGCCAGCAGCAAAGCGCACGGCGGCAGCTCCTACAATGAGCAGTTCTTC.

V gene TRBV5-1 combines with J gene TRBJ2-5; tentatively, D is TRBD1 or TRBD2 (5 bases each). The CDR3 consists of 15 residues. With 0 bases removed from V and 5 bases from J, the gap between germline ends came to 14 bases. CDR1 is SGHRS, CDR2 YFSETQ, per germline. CDR3 amino acids: CASSLVDGTWETQYF. CDR3 nucleotide sequence: TGCGCCAGCAGCTTGGTGGACGGGACCTGGGAGACCCAGTACTTC.

This chain connects TRBV6-2 or TRBV6-3 to TRBJ2-1; tentative D call: TRBD1 (6 bases). With 2 bases removed from V and 3 bases from J, the gap between germline ends came to 17 bases. The V gene's germline CDR1 is MNHEY and CDR2 SVGEGT. The length of the CDR3 is 17 residues. CDR3 coding DNA: TGTGCCAGCAGTTACCCGCCAGGGGCTTACAGCTACAATGAGCAGTTCTTC. This gives the protein CASSYPPGAYSYNEQFF.

The V gene is TRBV7-9, the J gene TRBJ1-1; no definite D call. The ends were cut back, 4 bases at V and 4 bases at J, with 10 bases in the middle. Germline CDR1 reads SEHNR; CDR2 reads FQNEAQ (reference sequence). There are 13 residues in the CDR3. The chain's CDR3 is CASSSPAFTEAFF. The CDR3 nucleotides are TGTGCCAGCAGCTCGCCGGCATTCACTGAAGCTTTCTTT.

CDR3 sequence: CASTRPARRGYTF. CDR3 DNA sequence: TGTGCCAGCACCCGACCAGCTCGGCGTGGCTACACCTTC. The chain has TRBV6-4 and TRBJ1-2; D is undetermined. V shed 7 bases and J shed 7 bases, with 16 bases lying between them. CDR1 and CDR2 from the germline V gene are MRHNA and SNTAGT. This CDR3 is built from 13 residues.

The chain links TRBV5-1 to TRBJ2-2, with D perhaps TRBD2 (7 bases). Deletions cut 5 bases from V and 4 bases from J, with 12 bases between. The germline V gene has CDR1 SGHRS and CDR2 YFSETQ. The CDR3 runs 14 residues. The CDR3: CASSQGGGTGELFF. The CDR3 nucleotides read TGCGCCAGCAGTCAGGGAGGGGGCACCGGGGAGCTGTTTTTT.

With respect to this clone: The same CDR3 is also encoded by other DNA sequences in this sample. The V and J genes are TRBV4-3 and TRBJ1-1; D is unresolved. The germline CDR1 and CDR2 sequences are LGHNA and YSLEER. CDR3 length: 17 residues. Trimming removed 0 bases at V and 0 bases at J, with 14 bases between. CDR3 DNA sequence: TGCGCCAGCAGCCAAGAAGAAAATCCGTACATGAACACTGAAGCTTTCTTT. Protein: CASSQEENPYMNTEAFF.

The chain carries TRBV28 and TRBJ2-7, with TRBD2 matching over 8 bases. Looked up from germline, CDR1 is MDHEN and CDR2 is SYDVKM. This CDR3 is built from 14 residues. J gave up 1 base and V 3 bases, and 2 bases lay outside the gene matches. CDR3 in amino acids: CASSFSGGSYEQYF. The CDR3 coding sequence is TGTGCCAGCAGTTTCAGCGGGGGATCCTACGAGCAGTACTTC. The variable domain in full, completed from reference TRBV28 and TRBJ2-7, reads DVKVTQSSRYLVKRTGEKVFLECVQDMDHENMFWYRQDPGLGLRLIYFSYDVKMKEKGDIPEGYSVSREKKERFSLILESASTNQTSMYLCASSFSGGSYEQYFGPGTRLTVT.

This chain links TRBV5-4 with TRBJ2-3, with D perhaps TRBD1 or TRBD2 (5 bases each). This CDR3 region has 15 residues. Germline CDR1 SGHNT, CDR2 YYREEE (reference sequence). Between the trimmed V and J ends, which lost 7 bases and 0 bases, there was a span of 15 bases. The CDR3 DNA sequence: TGTGCCAGCTGGGGCCGAGCGGACAGCACAGATACGCAGTATTTT. Its protein product is CASWGRADSTDTQYF.

The V gene is TRBV5-1, the J gene TRBJ1-2, with 8 bases fitting TRBD1. The V and J ends lost 4 bases and 3 bases, in that order; junction bases with no gene match: 5. The CDR3 is 14 amino acids. Germline V lookup: CDR1 SGHRS, CDR2 YFSETQ. CDR3 DNA sequence: TGCGCCAGCAGCATCGGACAGGGAGACTATGGCTACACCTTC. It is translated as CASSIGQGDYGYTF.

As DNA, the CDR3 is TGTGCCAGCAGCCAAGGACGGAGATACCAAGAGACCCAGTACTTC. This encodes CASSQGRRYQETQYF. This chain links TRBV7-3 with TRBJ2-5; D gene ambiguous. Germline CDR1 SGHTA, CDR2 FQGTGA. The CDR3 length is 15 residues. V lost 5 bases and J lost 0, with 13 bases in between. The full variable domain, completed using reference TRBV7-3 and TRBJ2-5, is GAGVSQTPSNKVTEKGKYVELRCDPISGHTALYWYRQSLGQGPEFLIYFQGTGAADDSGLPNDRFFAVRPEGSVSTLKIQRTERGDSAVYLCASSQGRRYQETQYFGPGTRLLVL.

As regards this clone: Other DNA variants within this sample encode the same CDR3. This rearrangement joins TRBV18 to TRBJ2-2; D might be TRBD1 or TRBD2, each matching 5 bases. Germline V gene sequence: CDR1 KGHSH, CDR2 LQKENI. V dropped 6 bases and J dropped 1 base, with 15 bases sitting between them. CDR3 size: 16 residues. The DNA of the CDR3 is TGTGCCAGCTCTCCCCCTACTGGGGGGAACACCGGGGAGCTGTTTTTT. Its protein product is CASSPPTGGNTGELFF.

The rearrangement links TRBV6-2 or TRBV6-3 to TRBJ1-2; D is possibly TRBD1 (5 bases). V was trimmed by 2 bases and J by 4 bases, leaving 14 bases between them. Germline values: CDR1 MNHEY, CDR2 SVGEGT. There are 15 residues in the CDR3. DNA of the CDR3: TGTGCCAGCAGTTACGCGGGACTGCGGATCTATGGCTACACCTTC. Translated, it gives CASSYAGLRIYGYTF.

The CDR3, as DNA: TGTGCCAGCAGCGACACACTAGGAACCTATAATTCACCCCTCCACTTT. Amino acids: CASSDTLGTYNSPLHF. The genes are TRBV9 and TRBJ1-6, with D unresolved. CDR1 and CDR2 from the germline V gene are SGDLS and YYNGEE. The CDR3 consists of 16 residues. With 3 bases removed from V and 2 bases from J, the gap between germline ends came to 12 bases.

The rearrangement links TRBV24-1 to TRBJ1-2; 10 bases match TRBD1. The V gene end was trimmed by 5 bases and the J gene end by 2 bases; junction bases not matched to a gene: 10. The CDR3 is made up of 17 amino acids. The germline CDR1 and CDR2 sequences are KGHDR and SFDVKD. The CDR3 here is CATSGVSGTGVNYGYTF. CDR3 nucleotides: TGTGCCACCAGTGGGGTTTCGGGGACAGGGGTGAACTATGGCTACACCTTC.

This chain uses TRBV5-1 with TRBJ1-4; D remains unclear. V shed 5 bases and J shed 7 bases, with 12 bases lying between them. The CDR3 is made up of 13 amino acids. CDR1 and CDR2 (germline): SGHRS, YFSETQ. CDR3 region: CASRLRIGEKLFF. The CDR3 DNA reads TGCGCCAGCAGATTGAGAATCGGTGAAAAACTGTTTTTT.

CDR3 in amino acids: CASRTGLAGVKATQYF. CDR3 bases: TGTGCCAGCAGGACGGGACTAGCGGGAGTTAAGGCTACGCAGTATTTT. This chain joins TRBV2 and TRBJ2-3, with TRBD2 matching over 14 bases. CDR1 and CDR2 (germline): SNHLY, FYNNEI. The CDR3 consists of 16 residues. J gave up 8 bases and V 6 bases, and 10 bases lay outside the gene matches.

The genes are TRBV24-1 and TRBJ1-5; no firm D call. The length of the CDR3 is 14 residues. Trimming removed 4 bases from V and 3 bases from J, with 9 bases in between. CDR1 KGHDR and CDR2 SFDVKD come from the germline V gene. The CDR3 DNA is TGTGCCACCAGTGAATACGGAATCAATCAGCCCCAGCATTTT. Amino acids: CATSEYGINQPQHF.

The V gene is TRBV27, the J gene TRBJ1-1; weak D call: TRBD1 (6 bases). Germline-derived CDR1 and CDR2 are MNHEY and SMNVEV (reference sequence). The CDR3 length is 15 residues. V was clipped by 3 bases and J by 1 base, with 12 bases between them. The CDR3 sequence is CASSLFRGKNTEAFF. CDR3 nucleotides: TGTGCCAGCAGTTTGTTCAGGGGAAAGAACACTGAAGCTTTCTTT.

The J gene is TRBJ1-4, the V gene TRBV3-1 (or the pseudogene TRBV3-2); TRBD1 is a possible D gene (5 bases). Trimming left V 1 base short and J 3 bases short, with 6 bases between. The CDR3 runs to 14 residues. CDR1 is LGHDT and CDR2 is YNNKEL in the germline V gene (reference sequence). The CDR3 DNA reads TGTGCCAGCAGCCAAGGGGGGTCTAATGAAAAACTGTTTTTT. This gives the protein CASSQGGSNEKLFF.